This TCR beta chain was sequenced in a study of immune heterogeneity within non-small cell lung tumors. V lost 5 bases, J lost 0 bases, and 11 bases lay in between. Per germline, CDR1 MNHEY and CDR2 SMNVEV (reference sequence). CDR3 length equals 15 residues. The TCR beta CDR3 region was amplified by multiplex PCR employing 32 V and 13 J primers. TCRdb re-analysed the multiplex PCR reads in MiXCR, keeping a single row per CDR3 protein. In the table there are nearly 15,000 distinct CDR3 sequences, over 25% of which are singletons. Bulk tumor genomic DNA served as template, at about 600 ng per sample. Widely spaced biopsies, several per primary tumor, were obtained at surgery. Curative operations were performed on patients who had untreated, newly diagnosed non-small cell lung cancer.

The specimen sequenced was lung tumor tissue. The sequence came from a woman between 45 and 65 years old with non-small cell lung cancer. The chain links TRBV27 to TRBJ2-1; D uncertain. CDR3 nucleotides: TGTGCCAGCAGTAGACGACCGGACTCCTACAATGAGCAGTTCTTC. Its translation: CASSRRPDSYNEQFF.